What follows are 16 T cell receptor beta chains derived from one specimen sequenced in a study of blood T cell repertoires in COVID-19. TCRdb keeps only in-frame clones here, not all; method: immunoSEQ multiplex PCR. The sample carries about 87,000 clones, about four fifths recorded once. What was sequenced was peripheral blood. The receptor source for this set is a woman between 70 and 85 years old with acute or convalescent COVID-19.

This clone showed up just a few times. Distinct nucleotide sequences in the sample also encode this CDR3. The chain links TRBV5-1 to TRBJ2-2; D gene ambiguous. The length of the CDR3 is 12 residues. Per germline, CDR1 SGHRS and CDR2 YFSETQ. V was clipped by 4 bases and J by 2 bases, with 3 bases between them. This chain's CDR3 is CASSLNTGELFF. In nucleotides, the CDR3 is TGCGCCAGCAGCCTCAACACCGGGGAGCTGTTTTTT.

This clone was seen a few times. V is TRBV19 and J is TRBJ2-2; D gene ambiguous. Germline CDR1 is LNHDA and CDR2 is SQIVND (reference sequence). Trimming pared 8 bases from V and 2 bases from J, leaving 6 bases between. The CDR3 consists of 12 residues. This CDR3 is CASRTNTGELFF. In DNA form, the CDR3 reads TGTGCCAGTCGAACTAACACCGGGGAGCTGTTTTTT.

The V gene is TRBV25-1, the J gene TRBJ1-1, with TRBD1 matching 8 bases. The germline V gene encodes CDR1 MGHDK and CDR2 SYGVNS. V shed 6 bases and J 6 bases; nucleotides not matched to a gene: 15. The CDR3 has 16 amino acids. Written as DNA, the CDR3 is TGTGCCAGCAGCTCCACCCTGGGACAGGTTGATTCTGAAGCTTTCTTT. It codes for CASSSTLGQVDSEAFF.

This sequence joins TRBV10-3 and TRBJ1-1; 7 bases agree with TRBD1. The CDR3 is made up of 14 amino acids. Trimming at V came to 6 bases and at J to 3 bases, leaving 7 bases not matched to a gene. CDR1 is ENHRY, CDR2 SYGVKD, per germline. The CDR3 DNA reads TGTGCCATCAGCTTACAGGGGATATACACTGAAGCTTTCTTT. This translates into CAISLQGIYTEAFF.

This chain uses TRBV6-6 with TRBJ2-3; D ambiguous. Germline lookup yields CDR1 MNHNY and CDR2 SVGAGI (reference sequence). CDR3 size: 13 residues. Trimming took off 6 bases at V and 2 bases at J, with 9 bases between the two ends. CDR3 residues: CASRPGVTDTQYF. DNA of the CDR3: TGTGCCAGCAGACCCGGAGTCACAGATACGCAGTATTTT.

This clone was seen a single time. CDR3: CASSRLEEGINQPQHF. The DNA of the CDR3 is TGTGCCAGCAGCCGCCTGGAGGAGGGGATCAATCAGCCCCAGCATTTT. The gene calls are TRBV5-6 and TRBJ1-5, with D maybe TRBD1 (5 bases). V gave up 4 bases and J gave up 3 bases, with 17 bases separating them. This CDR3 contains 16 residues. Germline V gene sequence: CDR1 SGHDT, CDR2 YYEEEE.

The V call is TRBV11-3, the J call TRBJ2-1; D call uncertain. This CDR3 comprises 15 residues. V lost 4 bases and J lost 2, with 12 bases in between. Germline V CDR1 and CDR2: SGHNT, YENEEA. The CDR3: CASSYTVNPYNEQFF. Written as DNA, the CDR3 is TGTGCCAGCAGCTACACAGTGAATCCCTACAATGAGCAGTTCTTC.

The V gene is TRBV5-4, the J gene TRBJ2-7; 9 nucleotides agree with TRBD2. The germline CDR1 and CDR2 sequences are SGHNT and YYREEE (reference sequence). The CDR3 length is 15 residues. Losses at the gene ends were 4 bases for V and 5 bases for J; bases not matched to a gene: 10. CDR3 region: CASSPREAGGHEQYF. The CDR3 coding sequence is TGTGCCAGCAGCCCCCGGGAAGCGGGGGGCCACGAGCAGTACTTC.

The chain combines TRBV6-1 with TRBJ1-4, with a weak D call TRBD1 (5 bases). The CDR3 extends over 14 amino acids. CDR1 and CDR2 from the germline V gene are MNHNS and SASEGT. The ends were cut back, 2 bases at V and 7 bases at J, with 11 bases in the middle. CDR3 region: CASSEPRVAEKLFF. The CDR3 bases are TGTGCCAGCAGTGAACCCAGGGTGGCTGAAAAACTGTTTTTT.

This clone was detected a few times. The chain joins TRBV5-1 to TRBJ1-5, with D perhaps matching TRBD1 (6 bases). CDR1 is SGHRS and CDR2 is YFSETQ in the germline V gene. Trimming removed 0 bases from V and 6 bases from J, with 13 bases in between. This CDR3 has 15 amino acids. The chain's CDR3 is CASSLGDNEGQPQHF. CDR3 DNA: TGCGCCAGCAGCTTGGGGGACAACGAGGGTCAGCCCCAGCATTTT.

The chain couples TRBV2 to TRBJ1-3; D might be TRBD1 (6 bases). Trimming left V 6 bases short and J 4 bases short, with 13 bases between. Germline CDR1 reads SNHLY; CDR2 reads FYNNEI. The CDR3 length is 14 residues. The CDR3 DNA is TGTGCCAGCAGCCACCGGGACATAGGAAACACCATATATTTT. Protein: CASSHRDIGNTIYF.

The gene calls are TRBV11-1 and TRBJ2-1; weak D call: TRBD2 (6 bases). Per germline, CDR1 SGHAT and CDR2 FQDESV (reference sequence). There are 14 residues in the CDR3. Trimming took off 3 bases at V and 4 bases at J, with 10 bases between the two ends. This CDR3 reads CASSLGGAYNEQFF. For the CDR3, the DNA is TGTGCCAGCAGCTTGGGGGGAGCTTACAATGAGCAGTTCTTC.

This clone has just one count. The chain employs TRBV10-3 and TRBJ1-6, with D possibly matching TRBD1 (5 bases). Trimming shortened V by 8 bases and J by 3 bases, and 17 bases separated the two germline ends. The CDR3 is 16 residues long. Germline CDR1 is ENHRY and CDR2 is SYGVKD. The CDR3 DNA reads as TGTGCCATCGGCGGGACGGGGTTAGACTATAATTCACCCCTCCACTTT. It codes for CAIGGTGLDYNSPLHF.

The chain employs TRBV5-8 and TRBJ1-5; D might be TRBD1 (5 bases). The germline V gene encodes CDR1 SGHTS and CDR2 YDEGEE. This CDR3 is built from 16 residues. V was pared by 4 bases and J by 3 bases, with 17 bases between. CDR3 DNA: TGTGCCAGCAGCCCTAGACAGATTTCGGACAATCAGCCCCAGCATTTT. Its protein is CASSPRQISDNQPQHF.

The J gene is TRBJ2-1, the V gene TRBV10-2; D is perhaps TRBD1 (7 bases). Germline V gives CDR1 WSHSY, CDR2 SAAADI. The CDR3 totals 15 residues. The germline V and J ends were trimmed by 1 base and 9 bases, with 16 bases remaining between them. The CDR3 loop is CASSEFAVQGGEQFF. In nucleotides, the CDR3 is TGCGCCAGCAGTGAGTTCGCAGTCCAGGGGGGTGAGCAGTTCTTC.

The CDR3 DNA reads as TGTGCCAGCAGCCCAGGGTGGTGGGACGAGCAGTACTTC. This gives the protein CASSPGWWDEQYF. The rearrangement uses TRBV6-5 and TRBJ2-7; tentative D call: TRBD1 (5 bases). Germline V gives CDR1 MNHEY, CDR2 SVGAGI. The CDR3 runs 13 residues. V gave up 6 bases and J gave up 5 bases, with 14 bases separating them.